These 18 T cell receptor beta chains were sequenced from one sample in a study of human T cells and chemical hapten exposure. Indicated time point: patch test 1, 2 weeks after DPC sensitization. Noted treatment: therapeutic diphenylcyclopropenone sensitization with weekly scalp DPC. TCRdb re-derived calls from the RACE reads in MiXCR, one entry per CDR3 protein. The table shows 100,000 or so distinct CDR3 sequences, with approximately 10% occurring only once. This material consisted of whole blood, taken in connection with sensitization to the hapten diphenylcyclopropenone (DPC). The receptor source for this set is a woman between 40 and 55 years old with alopecia areata. Some clones in this sample may be carry-over from other donors' samples.

Many counts were recorded for this clonotype. The V call is TRBV6-5, the J call TRBJ1-1; D not certain. Germline loops: CDR1 MNHEY, CDR2 SVGAGI. Deletions cut 7 bases from V and 5 bases from J, with 14 bases between. The CDR3 is 13 residues long. CDR3 DNA: TGTGCCAGCATTAAACCTGGGATAACTGAAGCTTTCTTT. It translates to CASIKPGITEAFF.

This clonotype was detected ten times or more. The chain links TRBV29-1 to TRBJ2-6, with D unclear. Germline V lookup: CDR1 SQVTM, CDR2 ANQGSEA. Trimming took off 4 bases at V and 0 bases at J, with 7 bases between the two ends. CDR3 size: 14 residues. Here the CDR3 reads CSVGSRSGANVLTF. As DNA, the CDR3 is TGCAGCGTTGGCAGCCGCTCTGGGGCCAACGTCCTGACTTTC. Full variable domain (missing parts from reference TRBV29-1 and TRBJ2-6): SAVISQKPSRDICQRGTSLTIQCQVDSQVTMMFWYRQQPGQSLTLIATANQGSEATYESGFVIDKFPISRPNLTFSTLTVSNMSPEDSSIYLCSVGSRSGANVLTFGAGSRLTVL.

This clonotype was seen ten or more times. The chain links TRBV12-3 or TRBV12-4 to TRBJ2-7, with D possibly matching TRBD2 (5 bases). Between the trimmed V and J ends, which lost 5 bases and 7 bases, there was a span of 15 bases. The CDR3 totals 13 residues. In nucleotides, the CDR3 is TGTGCCAGCAGTCTGTGGGGAGAGCGGGAGCAGTACTTC. Its translation: CASSLWGEREQYF.

The chain carries TRBV7-2 and TRBJ2-7; 10 bases align to TRBD1. This CDR3 region has 14 residues. The junction had 4 bases not matched to a gene; V was cut back by 5 bases and J by 3 bases. Per germline, CDR1 SGHTA and CDR2 FQGNSA. CDR3 nucleotides: TGTGCCAGCAGCCCGACAGGGGGCGGCTACGAGCAGTACTTC. This translates into CASSPTGGGYEQYF.

This clonotype appeared many times. The chain employs TRBV9 and TRBJ2-7; tentative D call: TRBD1 (6 bases). CDR1 SGDLS and CDR2 YYNGEE come from the germline V gene. This CDR3 region has 15 residues. V was clipped by 2 bases and J by 3 bases, with 15 bases between them. Here the CDR3 DNA reads TGTGCCAGCAGCGTGGACTCCCAGGGGTTCTACGAGCAGTACTTC. This translates into CASSVDSQGFYEQYF.

J is TRBJ2-2 and V is TRBV12-3 or TRBV12-4; D not certain. Trimming shortened V by 5 bases and J by 5 bases, and 15 bases separated the two germline ends. The CDR3 runs 15 residues. In nucleotides, the CDR3 is TGTGCCAGCAGTAGAACAGAGTCCGTTACCGGGGAGCTGTTTTTT. This codes for CASSRTESVTGELFF.

This clonotype was recorded a few times. The gene calls are TRBV9 and TRBJ2-1; perhaps D is TRBD1 or TRBD2 (5 bases each). The germline V gene has CDR1 SGDLS and CDR2 YYNGEE. The V end was cut by 3 bases, the J end by 5 bases, with 15 bases between. The CDR3 sequence is 15 residues long. The CDR3 sequence is CASSATGAKHNEQFF. The CDR3 bases are TGTGCCAGCAGCGCGACCGGGGCGAAGCACAATGAGCAGTTCTTC.

This clonotype has a count of ten or more. The chain has TRBV4-2 and TRBJ2-7; either TRBD1 or TRBD2 may supply D (7 bases each). Trimming pared 1 base from V and 3 bases from J, leaving 13 bases between. This CDR3 comprises 15 residues. Per germline, CDR1 LGHNA and CDR2 YNFKEQ. The CDR3, as DNA: TGTGCCAGCAGCCAAGGGGAGGGGGCAGACTACGAGCAGTACTTC. It specifies CASSQGEGADYEQYF.

This clonotype was seen only a few times. The chain uses TRBV19 and TRBJ2-2; 11 bases match TRBD2. V lost 2 bases to trimming and J lost 4 bases; unmatched junction nucleotides: 3. Germline CDR1 LNHDA, CDR2 SQIVND (reference sequence). This CDR3 spans 16 amino acids. The CDR3 region has the DNA TGTGCCAGTAGTATATCGGGGACTAGCGGCACCGGGGAGCTGTTTTTT. This codes for CASSISGTSGTGELFF.

This clonotype was counted ten times or more. V and J are TRBV7-9 and TRBJ1-1; TRBD1 agrees at 7 bases. Germline V CDR1 and CDR2: SEHNR, FQNEAQ (reference sequence). With 5 bases clipped from V and 10 bases from J, the junction kept 10 bases outside the gene matches. The CDR3 totals 13 residues. The CDR3 loop reads CASSKEGAGRAFF. Written as DNA, the CDR3 is TGTGCCAGCAGCAAAGAGGGGGCAGGGCGAGCTTTCTTT.

The chain has TRBV7-6 and TRBJ2-7, with 7 nucleotides matching TRBD2. V gave up 5 bases and J gave up 1 base; unmatched junction bases: 8. Germline values: CDR1 SGHVS, CDR2 FNYEAQ. The CDR3 is 15 residues long. As DNA, the CDR3 is TGTGCCAGCAGCCCCCCCGGCGGGAGATCCTACGAGCAGTACTTC. Translated, it gives CASSPPGGRSYEQYF.

This clonotype was counted between two and nine times. This sequence joins TRBV5-1 and TRBJ2-6, with 15 bases matching TRBD2. Looked up from germline, CDR1 is SGHRS and CDR2 is YFSETQ. The CDR3 sequence is 19 residues long. V lost 4 bases to trimming and J lost 4 bases; unmatched junction nucleotides: 9. As DNA, the CDR3 is TGCGCCAGCAGCCCGGGACTAGCGGGAGGTCATGGAGGGGCCAACGTCCTGACTTTC. Its translation is CASSPGLAGGHGGANVLTF.

This chain connects TRBV12-3 or TRBV12-4 to TRBJ2-2, with 9 bases identical to TRBD1. The CDR3 runs 16 residues. V lost 6 bases, J lost 2 bases, and 7 bases stayed unmatched. The CDR3 loop is CASSPGTGINTGELFF. As DNA, the CDR3 is TGTGCCAGCAGCCCCGGGACAGGGATCAACACCGGGGAGCTGTTTTTT.

V and J are TRBV6-5 and TRBJ2-1; 9 bases are shared with TRBD1. This CDR3 contains 17 residues. CDR1 is MNHEY and CDR2 is SVGAGI in the germline V gene. The ends lost 4 bases at V and 4 bases at J; junction bases unmatched: 11. The chain's CDR3 is CASSSLRRDRVYNEQFF. The CDR3 DNA follows: TGTGCCAGCAGTTCACTACGCCGGGACAGGGTTTACAATGAGCAGTTCTTC.

This clonotype appeared many times. V is TRBV2 and J is TRBJ2-1, with 9 bases lining up with TRBD1. Germline V gene lookup returns CDR1 SNHLY and CDR2 FYNNEI. J was trimmed by 9 bases and V by 1 base; bases with no gene match: 10. CDR3 size: 16 residues. The CDR3 bases are TGTGCCAGCAGTGAAGTTTCGGGACAGGGATCCGGTGAGCAGTTCTTC. Amino acids: CASSEVSGQGSGEQFF.

J is TRBJ1-2 and V is TRBV20-1, with D unclear. V was shortened by 6 bases and J by 1 base, with 12 bases between the two germline ends. This CDR3 has 13 amino acids. Germline CDR1 and CDR2: DFQATT and SNEGSKA (reference sequence). For the CDR3, the DNA is TGCAGTGCCAGTTCGGGAGTTAACTATGGCTACACCTTC. Translation: CSASSGVNYGYTF.

Points on this clonotype: A much larger clone differs from this one at a single base, so this may be a read error. The V gene is TRBV2, the J gene TRBJ1-1, with a possible D match to TRBD1 (5 bases). Germline CDR1 is SNHLY and CDR2 is FYNNEI. The CDR3 runs 13 residues. CDR3 region: CASRLGRGTEGFF. In DNA, the CDR3 is TGTGCCAGCAGGCTGGGGAGGGGCACTGAAGGTTTCTTT.

This clonotype came up a few times. The chain has TRBV27 and TRBJ1-1; 9 nucleotides agree with TRBD1. The CDR3 totals 15 residues. Germline V CDR1 and CDR2: MNHEY, SMNVEV (reference sequence). Trimming removed 1 base from V and 1 base from J; junction bases left unmatched: 1. CDR3 DNA: TGTGCCAGCAGTTTATGGACAGGGGCGAACACTGAAGCTTTCTTT. Translated: CASSLWTGANTEAFF.